What follows describes a single T cell receptor (beta chain). This CDR3 spans 11 amino acids. The germline gives CDR1 SGHDT, CDR2 YYEEEE. V gave up 3 bases and J gave up 9 bases, with 7 bases separating them. These data belong to a study of T cells in localized non-small cell lung cancer. TCRdb's copy holds only in-frame clones and misses some; the assay was immunoSEQ multiplex PCR. The sample yields 20,000 to 30,000 clones, roughly 90% seen once. This clonotype was obtained from a man aged 40 to 70 with stage II lung adenocarcinoma. The specimen was PBMCs, collected before any cancer treatment. The chain combines TRBV5-6 with TRBJ2-1; tentatively, D is TRBD1 or TRBD2 (5 bases each). The chain's CDR3 is CASSWDAEQFF. CDR3 nucleotide sequence: TGTGCCAGCAGCTGGGACGCTGAGCAGTTCTTC.